This entry lists 13 T cell receptor beta chains sequenced from one sample in a study of CD8+ T cells in alopecia areata. Treatment denoted: oral pan-JAK inhibitor, 5-10 mg twice daily. Extracted RNA was reverse transcribed into cDNA, the sequencing template. Assay used: immunoSEQ multiplex PCR; TCRdb lists only in-frame clones, some missing. The sample shows 150,000 to 200,000 clones, roughly 60% of them seen only once. Material: CD4+ T cells sorted from blood, obtained at week 24, from a patient treated with tofacitinib. The receptors here all came from a human donor with alopecia areata.

This rearrangement joins TRBV25-1 to TRBJ2-1, with D possibly TRBD1 on 5 matching bases. The germline CDR1 and CDR2 sequences are MGHDK and SYGVNS. There are 13 residues in the CDR3. Trimming left V 3 bases short and J 14 bases short, with 17 bases between. CDR3 DNA sequence: TGTGCCAGCAGTGAGGGGCCCGGCAGGTCGGAGTTCTTC. Protein: CASSEGPGRSEFF.

CDR3 residues: CASSEGGLGLHEQYF. CDR3 nucleotide sequence: TGTGCCAGCAGTGAAGGGGGTTTGGGGCTCCACGAGCAGTACTTC. The chain couples TRBV2 to TRBJ2-7, with D tentatively TRBD1 (5 bases). The CDR3 contains 15 residues. Looked up from germline, CDR1 is SNHLY and CDR2 is FYNNEI. V gave up 1 base and J gave up 5 bases, with 15 bases separating them.

This clone was seen a single time. The chain employs TRBV29-1 and TRBJ1-1; 7 bases are shared with TRBD1. Germline V gives CDR1 SQVTM, CDR2 ANQGSEA. The CDR3 is 14 amino acids. After removal of 5 bases from V and 3 bases from J, the junction contained 9 bases not matched to a gene. The CDR3 is CSVHRQGGYTEAFF. CDR3 DNA: TGCAGCGTTCATAGACAGGGCGGTTACACTGAAGCTTTCTTT. Full variable domain (rest looked up from reference TRBV29-1 and TRBJ1-1): SAVISQKPSRDICQRGTSLTIQCQVDSQVTMMFWYRQQPGQSLTLIATANQGSEATYESGFVIDKFPISRPNLTFSTLTVSNMSPEDSSIYLCSVHRQGGYTEAFFGQGTRLTVV.

The chain has TRBV30 and TRBJ1-4; D remains ambiguous. V was clipped by 3 bases and J by 4 bases, with 6 bases between them. The CDR3 contains 12 residues. Germline V gene data show CDR1 as GTSNPN and CDR2 as SVGIG (reference sequence). The chain's CDR3 is CAWRDDNEKLFF. In DNA, the CDR3 is TGTGCCTGGAGGGATGATAATGAAAAACTGTTTTTT. Together with reference TRBV30 and TRBJ1-4, the CDR3 gives the full variable domain: SQTIHQWPATLVQPVGSPLSLECTVEGTSNPNLYWYRQAAGRGLQLLFYSVGIGQISSEVPQNLSASRPQDRQFILSSKKLLLSDSGFYLCAWRDDNEKLFFGSGTQLSVL.

The chain employs TRBV29-1 and TRBJ2-7, with no clear D. The V gene lost 1 base and the J gene lost 7 bases, with 14 bases spanning the gap. The CDR3 extends over 13 amino acids. Per germline, CDR1 SQVTM and CDR2 ANQGSEA. CDR3: CSVEAWGSREQYF. The CDR3, as DNA: TGCAGCGTTGAAGCTTGGGGTTCTAGGGAGCAGTACTTC.

This chain connects TRBV29-1 to TRBJ2-5; 11 bases are a match to TRBD2. CDR1 SQVTM and CDR2 ANQGSEA come from the germline V gene. With V trimmed by 4 bases and J by 5 bases, 12 bases remained unmatched. The CDR3 length is 16 residues. The CDR3 reads CSVVRLAGGVQETQYF. In DNA, the CDR3 is TGCAGCGTTGTTCGCCTAGCGGGGGGAGTTCAGGAGACCCAGTACTTC.

The rearrangement links TRBV2 to TRBJ2-7, with 8 positions matching TRBD1. The length of the CDR3 is 14 residues. Germline CDR1 and CDR2: SNHLY and FYNNEI. Trimming took 8 bases from V and 9 from J; bases not matched to a gene: 15. The CDR3 region is CASSSGQAFLGQYF. The DNA for the CDR3 is TGTGCCAGCTCGTCGGGACAGGCCTTCCTTGGGCAGTACTTC.

The V gene is TRBV9, the J gene TRBJ1-6; D not resolved. Germline V gene data show CDR1 as SGDLS and CDR2 as YYNGEE. Trimming cost V 0 bases and J 5 bases, with 3 bases left between them. The CDR3 has 13 amino acids. The CDR3 DNA sequence: TGTGCCAGCAGCGTAGTAGATAATTCACCCCTCCACTTT. Translation: CASSVVDNSPLHF.

This clone was counted only a few times. This chain connects TRBV5-1 to TRBJ2-7; 8 nucleotides agree with TRBD1. CDR1 SGHRS and CDR2 YFSETQ come from the germline V gene. The CDR3 covers 14 residues. Losses at the gene ends were 4 bases for V and 3 bases for J; bases not matched to a gene: 6. The CDR3 bases are TGCGCCAGCAGCATCGGACAGGGAATCTACGAGCAGTACTTC. Translation gives CASSIGQGIYEQYF.

V and J are TRBV29-1 and TRBJ2-1; tentatively, D is TRBD2 (6 bases). Between the trimmed V and J ends, which lost 7 bases and 3 bases, there was a span of 13 bases. The germline CDR1 and CDR2 sequences are SQVTM and ANQGSEA. CDR3 length: 13 amino acids. For the CDR3, the DNA is TGCAGCGCCCGGGACTGGCTCTACAATGAGCAGTTCTTC. It translates to CSARDWLYNEQFF.

The rearrangement uses TRBV11-3 and TRBJ2-3; D gene unclear. From germline, CDR1 is SGHNT and CDR2 YENEEA. V was cut by 3 bases and J by 0 bases, with 7 bases left in between. The CDR3 length is 14 residues. The CDR3 here is CASSLAASTDTQYF. Here the CDR3 DNA reads TGTGCCAGCAGCTTGGCGGCTAGCACAGATACGCAGTATTTT.

The chain carries TRBV6-1 and TRBJ1-5; no clear D gene. The V and J ends lost 3 bases and 6 bases respectively, with 3 bases between them. This CDR3 is built from 11 residues. Germline V gene sequence: CDR1 MNHNS, CDR2 SASEGT. In DNA form, the CDR3 reads TGTGCCAGCAGTGATGTTCAGCCCCAGCATTTT. It encodes CASSDVQPQHF.

This clone appeared a few times. The chain carries TRBV30 and TRBJ2-7; possibly TRBD2 for D (6 bases). The CDR3 loop spans 14 amino acids. Trimming shortened V by 2 bases and J by 1 base, and 12 bases separated the two germline ends. Germline V lookup: CDR1 GTSNPN, CDR2 SVGIG (reference sequence). CDR3 DNA sequence: TGTGCCTGGAGTCCCCAGACTAGATCCTACGAGCAGTACTTC. Protein: CAWSPQTRSYEQYF.